The rows below give T cell receptor beta chains drawn from one sample of a study of post-analysis software for immune sequencing data. From the PCR reads, TCRdb called clonotypes with MiXCR, one entry per CDR3 protein. This table has 600,000 to 700,000 distinct CDR3 sequences, roughly three fifths appearing once. The sample taken for sequencing was blood. The source of these receptors is a girl aged 2-9 years with multiple sclerosis. Both conserved end residues are part of each CDR3. D genes are given only for firm matches. A row's size may be missing; if present it is once, few, many or a size class.

14 | once | NA | TRBJ2-2 | TRBV12-3/TRBV12-4 | CASSFGQATGELFF | TGTGCCAGCAGTTTCGGCCAGGCTACCGGGGAGCTGTTTTTT
14 | NA | NA | TRBJ2-5 | TRBV2 | CARTNRDFQETQYF | TGTGCCAGAACCAACAGGGACTTTCAAGAGACCCAGTACTTC
18 | NA | TRBD2 | TRBJ2-4 | TRBV24-1 | CATSDSGTSGLSYNEQYF | TGTGCCACCAGTGACTCCGGGACTAGCGGCCTCTCCTACAATGAGCAGTACTTC
13 | few | NA | TRBJ1-5 | TRBV11-2 | CASAGGGDQPQHF | TGTGCCAGCGCTGGTGGAGGGGATCAGCCCCAGCATTTT
15 | NA | NA | TRBJ1-3 | TRBV5-1 | CASSPRLGSGNTIYF | TGCGCCAGCAGCCCCCGCCTGGGCTCTGGAAACACCATATATTTT
14 | once | TRBD2 | TRBJ2-1 | TRBV20-1 | CSAATSGMANEQFF | TGCAGTGCTGCGACTAGCGGGATGGCAAATGAGCAGTTCTTC
11 | NA | NA | TRBJ2-1 | TRBV20-1 | CRAFGYNEQFF | TGCAGGGCTTTTGGGTACAATGAGCAGTTCTTC
17 | NA | TRBD1 | TRBJ2-1 | TRBV11-2 | CASSLAPPDRGVNEQFF | TGTGCCAGCAGCCTGGCCCCTCCGGACAGGGGAGTGAATGAGCAGTTCTTC
15 | NA | NA | TRBJ1-5 | TRBV20-1 | CSAGQGGNSNQPQHF | TGCAGTGCTGGCCAGGGAGGCAATAGCAATCAGCCCCAGCATTTT
15 | NA | TRBD2 | TRBJ2-3 | TRBV5-1 | CASSSGTSGADTRYF | TGCGCCAGCAGCTCGGGGACTAGCGGGGCAGATACGCGGTATTTT
11 | NA | NA | TRBJ2-5 | TRBV3-1 | CASSQAQEQYF | TGTGCCAGCAGCCAAGCCCAGGAGCAGTACTTC
13 | NA | NA | TRBJ1-2 | TRBV7-2 | CASSPGSLQGYTF | TGTGCCAGCAGCCCAGGGTCGCTTCAGGGCTACACCTTC
14 | few | NA | TRBJ2-3 | TRBV4-3 | CASSQDNRADTQYF | TGCGCCAGCAGCCAAGACAACAGGGCAGATACGCAGTATTTT
14 | NA | NA | TRBJ1-2 | TRBV5-1 | CASSSGQPSGGYTF | TGCGCCAGCAGCTCTGGACAGCCCTCGGGTGGCTACACCTTC
13 | NA | NA | TRBJ2-3 | TRBV2 | CASSEARGDTQYF | TGTGCCAGCAGTGAAGCGAGAGGAGATACGCAGTATTTT
16 | NA | TRBD2 | TRBJ2-7 | TRBV4-1 | CASSLDWTSGNHEQYF | TGCGCCAGCAGCCTTGATTGGACAAGCGGGAACCACGAGCAGTACTTC
18 | NA | TRBD2 | TRBJ2-3 | TRBV5-5 | CASSAKSGRAKPTDTQYF | TGTGCCAGCAGCGCAAAGAGCGGGAGGGCCAAACCCACAGATACGCAGTATTTT
15 | NA | TRBD1 | TRBJ2-1 | TRBV7-2 | CASRSGQGIFNEQFF | TGTGCCAGCAGGTCGGGACAGGGAATTTTCAATGAGCAGTTCTTC
12 | NA | NA | TRBJ2-1 | TRBV30 | CAWSLHHDEQFF | TGTGCCTGGAGCCTACATCACGATGAGCAGTTCTTC
13 | few | NA | TRBJ2-1 | TRBV7-2 | CASSLALADEQFF | TGTGCCAGCAGCTTAGCGTTAGCGGATGAGCAGTTCTTC
15 | NA | TRBD2 | TRBJ2-1 | TRBV24-1 | CATSGSGVSYNEQFF | TGTGCCACCAGTGGTAGCGGGGTTTCCTACAATGAGCAGTTCTTC
17 | NA | TRBD2 | TRBJ2-1 | TRBV20-1 | CSARPGLAVSSYNEQFF | TGCAGTGCTAGACCGGGACTAGCGGTGAGCTCCTACAATGAGCAGTTCTTC
16 | NA | NA | TRBJ2-3 | TRBV5-1 | CASSSDGDISTDTQYF | TGCGCCAGCAGCTCTGATGGGGACATCAGCACAGATACGCAGTATTTT
16 | NA | TRBD2 | TRBJ2-1 | TRBV20-1 | CSALPTSGSSYNEQFF | TGCAGTGCTTTGCCCACGAGCGGGAGCTCCTACAATGAGCAGTTCTTC
13 | NA | NA | TRBJ2-3 | TRBV12-3/TRBV12-4 | CASSTTGADTEYF | TGTGCCAGCAGTACCACGGGGGCAGATACGGAGTATTTT
14 | NA | NA | TRBJ1-1 | TRBV29-1 | CSVEQTALNTEAFF | TGCAGCGTTGAACAGACAGCCCTGAACACTGAAGCTTTCTTT
13 | NA | TRBD2 | TRBJ2-1 | TRBV29-1 | CSGSGGNFNEQFF | TGCAGCGGGTCGGGGGGGAATTTCAATGAGCAGTTCTTC
13 | NA | NA | TRBJ1-2 | TRBV20-1 | CSAKPPVLYGYTF | TGCAGTGCTAAACCCCCGGTACTCTATGGCTACACCTTC
17 | NA | NA | TRBJ2-2 | TRBV7-2 | CASSLSPLGAGTGELFF | TGTGCCAGCAGCTTATCACCTCTGGGGGCAGGGACCGGGGAGCTGTTTTTT
14 | NA | NA | TRBJ1-5 | TRBV9 | CASSVDGSNQPQHF | TGTGCCAGCAGCGTAGACGGTAGCAATCAGCCCCAGCATTTT
15 | NA | TRBD1 | TRBJ2-7 | TRBV4-1 | CASSQSTGAAYEQYF | TGCGCCAGCAGCCAATCGACAGGGGCGGCCTACGAGCAGTACTTC
14 | NA | TRBD2 | TRBJ2-3 | TRBV5-5 | CASSLVTSGDTQYF | TGTGCCAGCAGCTTGGTGACTAGCGGGGATACGCAGTATTTT
16 | few | TRBD1 | TRBJ2-1 | TRBV27 | CASSFLGTASYNEQFF | TGTGCCAGCAGTTTCCTAGGGACAGCCTCCTACAATGAGCAGTTCTTC
14 | NA | NA | TRBJ2-7 | TRBV5-1 | CASSSAGGAYEQYF | TGCGCCAGCAGCTCGGCGGGCGGGGCCTACGAGCAGTACTTC
14 | NA | TRBD1 | TRBJ2-1 | TRBV6-2/TRBV6-3 | CASSGTGLYNEQFF | TGTGCCAGCAGTGGGACAGGGCTTTACAATGAGCAGTTCTTC
20 | NA | NA | TRBJ2-1 | TRBV11-1 | CASSLKIGASGHLSVNEQFF | TGTGCCAGCAGCTTAAAAATCGGGGCGAGCGGGCACCTATCCGTCAATGAGCAGTTCTTC
14 | NA | NA | TRBJ2-7 | TRBV9 | CASSVATGHYEQYF | TGTGCCAGCAGCGTAGCTACAGGGCACTACGAGCAGTACTTC
13 | NA | NA | TRBJ2-3 | TRBV4-1 | CASSSENTGTQYF | TGCGCCAGCAGCTCTGAGAACACAGGTACGCAGTATTTT
17 | once | NA | TRBJ2-1 | TRBV6-6 | CVSSGTRSPTSYNEQFF | TGTGTCAGCAGCGGGACACGATCCCCAACATCCTACAATGAGCAGTTCTTC
10 | NA | NA | TRBJ1-2 | TRBV6-5 | CASGWGGYTF | TGTGCCAGCGGATGGGGCGGCTACACCTTC
16 | few | TRBD2 | TRBJ2-1 | TRBV15 | CATSPERGAAWNEQFF | TGTGCCACCAGCCCCGAGCGGGGGGCGGCTTGGAATGAGCAGTTCTTC
16 | NA | TRBD2 | TRBJ2-1 | TRBV20-1 | CSALRLAGADNNEQFF | TGCAGTGCTCTACGACTAGCGGGAGCGGATAACAATGAGCAGTTCTTC
13 | NA | NA | TRBJ1-2 | TRBV12-3/TRBV12-4 | CASRESLNYGYTF | TGTGCCAGCCGGGAGTCCCTAAACTATGGCTACACCTTC
15 | NA | TRBD2 | TRBJ2-1 | TRBV10-3 | CAILRSVAGYNEQFF | TGTGCCATCCTCAGGTCGGTAGCGGGGTACAATGAGCAGTTCTTC
16 | NA | TRBD1 | TRBJ1-6 | TRBV5-1 | CASSRTGTGDNSPLHF | TGCGCCAGCAGCCGAACCGGGACAGGGGATAATTCACCCCTCCACTTT
17 | NA | NA | TRBJ1-2 | TRBV27 | CASRAKQGLAFPEGYTF | TGTGCCAGCAGGGCAAAACAGGGACTAGCTTTTCCGGAGGGCTACACCTTC
16 | few | TRBD2 | TRBJ2-7 | TRBV7-9 | CASSSSGGVFKSKQYF | TGTGCCAGCAGCTCGTCGGGGGGGGTTTTTAAATCGAAGCAGTACTTC
15 | few | NA | TRBJ2-7 | TRBV5-5 | CASSLEIDRTDEQYF | TGTGCCAGCAGCTTGGAAATTGACAGAACTGACGAGCAGTACTTC
22 | NA | NA | TRBJ2-3 | TRBV21-1 | CASSKRPLLGTSGRMYTDTQYF | TGTGCCAGCAGCAAAAGACCGCTGCTCGGGACTAGCGGGAGAATGTACACAGATACGCAGTATTTT
17 | NA | NA | TRBJ2-3 | TRBV9 | CASSVDPGLTSTDTQYF | TGTGCCAGCAGCGTAGATCCGGGACTTACTAGCACAGATACGCAGTATTTT
12 | NA | TRBD2 | TRBJ2-1 | TRBV20-1 | CSVAGDYNEQFF | TGCAGTGTTGCGGGAGACTACAATGAGCAGTTCTTC
20 | NA | TRBD2 | TRBJ2-1 | TRBV6-4 | CASSDSRGGTSGGAYNEQFF | TGTGCCAGCAGTGACTCGAGAGGGGGCACTAGCGGGGGGGCCTACAATGAGCAGTTCTTC
13 | NA | NA | TRBJ1-1 | TRBV20-1 | CSASDGQNTEAFF | TGCAGTGCTTCGGACGGACAGAACACTGAAGCTTTCTTT
14 | NA | TRBD2 | TRBJ2-3 | TRBV11-1 | CATAIAGTSDTQYF | TGTGCCACCGCCATAGCGGGAACCTCAGATACGCAGTATTTT